This TCR beta chain stems from a study of T cells in localized non-small cell lung cancer. On this clone itself: The target antigen is unknown.

CDR1 and CDR2 from the germline V gene are SGHAT and FQNNGV. The V gene lost 5 bases and the J gene lost 5 bases, with 15 bases spanning the gap. The CDR3 has 14 residues. Overall study results and limits: Overall survival was longer when the density of T cells in the blood was higher. Uninvolved adjacent lung had more T cell clonality than any other tissue, topping tumor. Paired adjacent lung recovered a median approximately 57 of the top 100 tumor clones.

Repertoires were generated with immunoSEQ multiplex PCR, while TCRdb's copy carries only in-frame clones and drops some. Of 48,000 or so clones in the sample, about nine tenths were seen once. The material was peripheral blood, obtained before any cancer treatment. The rearrangement links TRBV11-2 to TRBJ1-1; D gene unclear. The clonotype originates from a male donor at least 60 years old with stage III squamous cell lung carcinoma. In DNA form, the CDR3 reads TGTGCCAGCAGCAGCCGTCGAGGCCTGACTGAAGCTTTCTTT. It codes for CASSSRRGLTEAFF.